This T cell receptor (beta chain) was identified during a study of blood T cell repertoires in COVID-19 (dated by TCRdb to 2019 to 2021). Study-level background: Collaborator samples came from the United States, Italy and Spain and covered acute and convalescent phases of COVID-19. The material from the prospective study consisted of cDNA or gDNA derived from T cells, B-cell-depleted T cells, or PBMCs. Subjects who had been exposed to COVID-19, were actively infected with it, or had recovered from it provided the deeply sampled blood TCRbeta repertoires that made up the dataset. A freely available public database, intended as a resource for researchers studying the immune response to SARS-CoV-2, is where the repertoires were released. The samples were drawn from the first 160 participants of the ongoing ImmuneRACE study and from 1,254 subjects provided by 6 global collaborators. Nearly every sample came with metadata listing a de-identified subject ID, COVID-19 status, age in years and sex. HLA class I and class II types, where available, came from metadata supplied by the sample provider rather than from assay-based typing.

The immunoSEQ Assay, a bias-controlled multiplex PCR, was used to amplify TCRbeta CDR3 regions from genomic DNA. The original methods were these. Nucleated cell counts per sample were estimated from amplification of reference gene primers within the assay. To quantify the absolute abundance of each unique TCRbeta CDR3 rearrangement, sequence reads were collapsed and filtered. For each sample, productive Simpson clonality was calculated as the square root of Simpson's diversity index across productive rearrangements. TCRdb holds this immuneACCESS table with in-frame rearrangements only. Some clones are missing; in checked studies, unresolved V genes explain under half, and the rest has no known cause. V, J and clone size derive from that table, while D and trimming were established from the DNA sequence. The sample table holds about 95,000 clones, of which around 81% were seen once. Under 5% of the sample belongs to the ten largest clones.

One collaborating source in Seattle enrolled patients while the patients were actively infected and followed the patients over time throughout the course of disease. Each collaborating institution followed its own protocols to collect whole blood in K2EDTA tubes. For TCRbeta analysis, collaborators shipped samples as frozen whole blood, isolated PBMCs, or DNA extracted from either of those sample types. Details on this clone: Its antigen remains unidentified. Per-base quality was not reported, and no clone a single base away is much larger than it.

Results and caveats for the whole study, not just this receptor: The quantity of clinical and demographic metadata differed by source and by participant and was supplied without curation.

V is reduced by 1 base and J by 0 bases, leaving a spacing of 6 bases between them. The CDR3 has 15 amino acids, counting the end cysteine and phenylalanine. Only the CDR3 portion is preserved as DNA: 45 bases, with reading frame beginning at the first base. CDR1 LNHNV and CDR2 YYDKDF are derived from the germline V gene (reference sequence). The origin of this receptor is a man older than 75 with COVID-19, enrolled during active disease. Sample: peripheral blood. The chain couples TRBV15 to TRBJ1-4, with the D gene call left open. The nucleotides are TGTGCCACCAGCAGAGCCTTCGCAACTAATGAAAAACTGTTTTTT. This yields the protein CATSRAFATNEKLFF.